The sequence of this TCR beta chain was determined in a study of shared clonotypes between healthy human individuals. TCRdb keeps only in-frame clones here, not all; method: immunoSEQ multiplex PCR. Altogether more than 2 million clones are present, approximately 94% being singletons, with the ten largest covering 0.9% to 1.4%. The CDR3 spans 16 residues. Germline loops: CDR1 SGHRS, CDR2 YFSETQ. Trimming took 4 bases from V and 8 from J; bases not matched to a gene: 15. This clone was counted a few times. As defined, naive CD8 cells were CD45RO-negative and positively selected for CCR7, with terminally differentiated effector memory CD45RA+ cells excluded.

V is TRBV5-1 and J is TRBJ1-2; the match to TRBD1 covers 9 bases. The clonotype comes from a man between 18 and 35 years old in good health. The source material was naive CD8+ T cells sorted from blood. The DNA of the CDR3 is TGCGCCAGCAGCGCGGGACAGGGCGTCCCAGAGAGGGGCTACACCTTC. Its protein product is CASSAGQGVPERGYTF.